The 5 T cell receptor beta chains listed next were all sequenced from one sample in a study of blood T cell repertoires in COVID-19. Clones were sequenced by immunoSEQ multiplex PCR, and TCRdb holds only the in-frame ones, with some missing. Of around 160,000 clones in the sample, around nine tenths were seen once. Sequencing was performed on peripheral blood. These receptors were collected from a man aged 55 to 70 with active or convalescent COVID-19.

The rearrangement joins TRBV7-6 to TRBJ1-1; 9 bases are shared with TRBD1. Trimming took 4 bases from V and 0 from J; bases not matched to a gene: 3. Per the germline V gene, CDR1 is SGHVS and CDR2 is FNYEAQ. The CDR3 has 15 residues. CDR3 DNA sequence: TGTGCCAGCAGCTCACAGGGGGCGCTGAACACTGAAGCTTTCTTT. It codes for CASSSQGALNTEAFF.

V is TRBV6-5 and J is TRBJ2-3, with TRBD1 matching 8 bases. The CDR3 length is 15 residues. V gave up 4 bases and J gave up 6 bases; unmatched junction bases: 9. The germline CDR1 and CDR2 sequences are MNHEY and SVGAGI. The DNA of the CDR3 is TGTGCCAGCAGTTCGACCCAGGGGGCAGGGGATACGCAGTATTTT. This codes for CASSSTQGAGDTQYF.

The chain couples TRBV2 to TRBJ1-2; TRBD1 matches 11 bases. The CDR3 contains 14 residues. Germline values: CDR1 SNHLY, CDR2 FYNNEI. V was clipped by 8 bases and J by 1 base; unmatched bases: 3. CDR3 in DNA: TGTGCCAGCGGGACAGGGGGTAATAACTATGGCTACACCTTC. This translates into CASGTGGNNYGYTF.

The gene calls are TRBV10-2 and TRBJ1-6, with 9 positions matching TRBD1. Germline V gene sequence: CDR1 WSHSY, CDR2 SAAADI. Trimming removed 2 bases from V and 10 bases from J; junction bases left unmatched: 6. This CDR3 contains 15 residues. The CDR3 DNA sequence: TGCGCCAGCAGTGAGGAGGGACAGGGAGGATCACCCCTCCACTTT. Protein product: CASSEEGQGGSPLHF.

This chain links TRBV6-6 with TRBJ2-5; 10 bases agree with TRBD1. Germline V gene sequence: CDR1 MNHNY, CDR2 SVGAGI (reference sequence). The CDR3 contains 15 residues. Trimming removed 6 bases from V and 3 bases from J; junction bases left unmatched: 7. The DNA for the CDR3 is TGTGCCAGCAGCAACAGTGGGACAGGGGAAGAGACCCAGTACTTC. Its translation: CASSNSGTGEETQYF.